Below are 9 T cell receptor beta chains sequenced from a single sample in a study of blood T cell repertoires in COVID-19. Measured with immunoSEQ multiplex PCR; TCRdb has only the in-frame clones, and not every one. The repertoire consists of 400,000 to 500,000 clones, with 70% to 90% occurring once and the leading ten covering 1.4% to 1.5%. The sample was PBMCs or T cells enriched from blood (not recorded which). These receptor sequences come from a woman aged 18-29 years who had been exposed to COVID-19.

This chain links TRBV12-5 with TRBJ1-1, with no clear D. V was trimmed by 2 bases and J by 5 bases, leaving 27 bases between them. The CDR3 has 19 residues. In germline, CDR1 is LGHNT, CDR2 FRNRAP. The CDR3: CASGLPRASFPQERTEAFF. The CDR3 DNA follows: TGTGCTAGTGGTTTGCCCCGGGCCTCGTTCCCGCAGGAGCGGACTGAAGCTTTCTTT.

The chain carries TRBV30 and TRBJ2-5; a possible D gene is TRBD2 (5 bases). The CDR3 is made up of 13 amino acids. Looked up from germline, CDR1 is GTSNPN and CDR2 is SVGIG (reference sequence). The V end lost 2 bases, the J end lost 2 bases, and 9 bases lay between the germline ends. CDR3 in DNA: TGTGCCTGGAGTTTCGGGATACAAGAGACCCAGTACTTC. Residues: CAWSFGIQETQYF. The full variable domain, its missing parts supplied by reference TRBV30 and TRBJ2-5, is SQTIHQWPATLVQPVGSPLSLECTVEGTSNPNLYWYRQAAGRGLQLLFYSVGIGQISSEVPQNLSASRPQDRQFILSSKKLLLSDSGFYLCAWSFGIQETQYFGPGTRLLVL.

The CDR3: CSAQQSTEAFF. The DNA of the CDR3 is TGCAGTGCCCAACAGAGCACTGAAGCTTTCTTT. The J gene is TRBJ1-1, the V gene TRBV20-1; D remains unclear. The V end lost 6 bases, the J end lost 4 bases, and 9 bases lay between the germline ends. The CDR3 extends over 11 amino acids. Germline V lookup: CDR1 DFQATT, CDR2 SNEGSKA (reference sequence).

This clone was picked up one time. V and J are TRBV28 and TRBJ1-2, with 10 bases identical to TRBD1. Germline V lookup: CDR1 MDHEN, CDR2 SYDVKM. The CDR3 contains 13 residues. Germline trimming cut 4 bases from V and 12 bases from J; bases unmatched to any gene: 8. The CDR3 reads CASSSLGQGGNTF. The CDR3 coding sequence is TGTGCCAGCAGTTCATTAGGACAGGGGGGAAACACCTTC.

V usage is TRBV10-1 and J usage is TRBJ2-7; no firm D call. The V and J ends lost 5 bases and 0 bases respectively, with 5 bases between them. CDR1 WNHNN and CDR2 SYGVQD come from the germline V gene (reference sequence). CDR3 size: 12 residues. CDR3 loop: CASSPNSYEQYF. CDR3 in DNA: TGCGCCAGCAGTCCTAACTCCTACGAGCAGTACTTC.

The chain is built from TRBV29-1 and TRBJ2-2; TRBD2 is a possible D gene (5 bases). Germline V CDR1 and CDR2: SQVTM, ANQGSEA. The CDR3 has 13 amino acids. The germline V and J ends were trimmed by 6 bases and 1 base, with 9 bases remaining between them. CDR3 DNA sequence: TGCAGCGTGCGAGCGGAGAACACCGGGGAGCTGTTTTTT. Translating gives CSVRAENTGELFF.

The V gene is TRBV7-9, the J gene TRBJ2-1; D remains unclear. The CDR3 is 15 residues long. Germline CDR1 reads SEHNR; CDR2 reads FQNEAQ (reference sequence). Trimming left V 3 bases short and J 4 bases short, with 13 bases between. The CDR3 DNA reads as TGTGCCAGCAGCTTTCCAATAACTCAATACAATGAGCAGTTCTTC. Protein product: CASSFPITQYNEQFF.

The gene calls are TRBV19 and TRBJ1-1; D is unresolved. The V and J ends lost 4 bases and 0 bases respectively, with 9 bases between them. CDR3 length equals 14 residues. Germline loops: CDR1 LNHDA, CDR2 SQIVND (reference sequence). CDR3 protein: CASSKAGLNTEAFF. CDR3 bases: TGTGCCAGTAGTAAGGCGGGGTTGAACACTGAAGCTTTCTTT.

The chain links TRBV7-3 to TRBJ2-7, with a tentative D call TRBD1 (6 bases). Trimming took 4 bases from V and 7 from J, leaving 14 bases between them. CDR3 length equals 13 residues. The germline V gene has CDR1 SGHTA and CDR2 FQGTGA. For the CDR3, the DNA is TGTGCCAGCAGCTCGACAGGTCTGGGGGAGCAGTACTTC. Translating it yields CASSSTGLGEQYF.